Following are 27 T cell receptor beta chains from one sample sequenced in a study of siplizumab effects on memory and regulatory T cells. The protocol was immunoSEQ multiplex PCR, while the TCRdb copy is restricted to in-frame clones and leaves out a portion. The sample records roughly 93,000 clones, around 94% being singletons. Sequencing input: non-Treg CD4+ T cells sorted from blood. The receptor set was obtained from a human donor in good health.

The chain combines TRBV19 with TRBJ2-2; TRBD2 agrees at 12 bases. This CDR3 has 17 amino acids. With 4 bases clipped from V and 3 bases from J, the junction kept 6 bases outside the gene matches. Germline lookup yields CDR1 LNHDA and CDR2 SQIVND (reference sequence). The CDR3 region is CASSTTTSGRYTGELFF. The CDR3 nucleotides are TGTGCCAGTAGTACGACGACTAGCGGGAGATACACCGGGGAGCTGTTTTTT. The complete variable domain, with remaining parts taken from reference TRBV19 and TRBJ2-2, reads DGGITQSPKYLFRKEGQNVTLSCEQNLNHDAMYWYRQDPGQGLRLIYYSQIVNDFQKGDIAEGYSVSREKKESFPLTVTSAQKNPTAFYLCASSTTTSGRYTGELFFGEGSRLTVL.

This sequence joins TRBV6-1 and TRBJ1-2; possible D gene TRBD1, 5 bases. The V gene lost 6 bases and the J gene lost 7 bases, with 15 bases spanning the gap. Germline V gene data show CDR1 as MNHNS and CDR2 as SASEGT. This CDR3 has 13 amino acids. This CDR3 reads CASRSGEGTGYTF. Here the CDR3 DNA reads TGTGCCAGCAGGTCTGGTGAGGGGACTGGCTACACCTTC.

The J gene is TRBJ2-1, the V gene TRBV7-8; no reliable D call. The germline CDR1 and CDR2 sequences are SGHVS and FQNEAQ. The V and J ends lost 5 bases and 5 bases respectively, with 19 bases between them. The CDR3 is made up of 16 amino acids. The CDR3 sequence is CASSPDIWSTNNEQFF. The CDR3 DNA is TGTGCCAGCAGCCCAGACATCTGGTCCACTAACAATGAGCAGTTCTTC.

This chain uses TRBV5-5 with TRBJ1-3, with a weak D call TRBD1 (6 bases). This CDR3 has 18 residues. The V gene's germline CDR1 is SGHKS and CDR2 YYEKEE (reference sequence). V was trimmed by 4 bases and J by 2 bases, leaving 22 bases between them. This CDR3 is CASSPRGGRGATGNTIYF. In DNA, the CDR3 is TGTGCCAGCAGCCCCAGAGGCGGTAGGGGGGCTACTGGAAACACCATATATTTT.

The count of this clone is one. V usage is TRBV5-1 and J usage is TRBJ1-1; weak D call: TRBD1 (6 bases). There are 15 residues in the CDR3. V gave up 1 base and J gave up 0 bases, with 10 bases separating them. Germline-derived CDR1 and CDR2 are SGHRS and YFSETQ. In DNA, the CDR3 is TGCGCCAGCAGCTTGCAGGGGAAAATGAACACTGAAGCTTTCTTT. Amino acids: CASSLQGKMNTEAFF.

The CDR3 coding sequence is TGTGCCAGCAGTGAAGGCTCGAACACTGAAGCTTTCTTT. This codes for CASSEGSNTEAFF. The V gene is TRBV2, the J gene TRBJ1-1; D gene uncertain. The V gene lost 1 base and the J gene lost 1 base, with 4 bases spanning the gap. Germline V gives CDR1 SNHLY, CDR2 FYNNEI. This CDR3 comprises 13 residues.

V is TRBV30 and J is TRBJ2-7; D is perhaps TRBD1 (6 bases). The CDR3 has 11 amino acids. Germline-derived CDR1 and CDR2 are GTSNPN and SVGIG (reference sequence). The V and J ends lost 5 bases and 3 bases respectively, with 8 bases between them. The CDR3 nucleotides read TGTGCCTGGCAACAGGGCTACGAGCAGTACTTC. Amino acids: CAWQQGYEQYF.

The genes are TRBV11-3 and TRBJ2-2; 12 bases fit TRBD1. CDR1 is SGHNT, CDR2 YENEEA, per germline. The CDR3 has 15 amino acids. V dropped 5 bases and J dropped 9; count of bases not matched to a gene: 7. CDR3: CASSPGTGGGRELFF. CDR3 DNA: TGTGCCAGCAGCCCCGGGACAGGGGGCGGCCGGGAGCTGTTTTTT.

J is TRBJ1-5 and V is TRBV4-1; possibly TRBD1 for D (6 bases). Germline loops: CDR1 MGHRA, CDR2 YSYEKL. The V gene lost 3 bases and the J gene lost 4 bases, with 16 bases spanning the gap. This CDR3 has 16 amino acids. CDR3: CASSHNFGTSNQPQHF. The CDR3 region has the DNA TGCGCCAGCAGCCATAACTTCGGGACAAGTAATCAGCCCCAGCATTTT.

The rearrangement joins TRBV5-6 to TRBJ2-1; 13 nucleotides line up with TRBD2. The V and J ends lost 1 base and 5 bases, in that order; junction bases with no gene match: 9. The CDR3 consists of 18 residues. The germline CDR1 and CDR2 sequences are SGHDT and YYEEEE. CDR3 amino acids: CASSLTIGTSGTNNEQFF. The CDR3 DNA sequence: TGTGCCAGCAGCTTGACCATAGGGACTAGCGGGACAAACAATGAGCAGTTCTTC.

The rearrangement uses TRBV11-2 and TRBJ2-2; a weak D match, TRBD2 (5 bases). V gave up 6 bases and J gave up 0 bases, with 14 bases separating them. Germline V lookup: CDR1 SGHAT, CDR2 FQNNGV. This CDR3 is built from 16 residues. CDR3 loop: CASSPLVNANTGELFF. The CDR3 coding sequence is TGTGCCAGCAGTCCACTAGTTAACGCGAACACCGGGGAGCTGTTTTTT.

J is TRBJ1-2 and V is TRBV6-5; D call uncertain. CDR3 length equals 16 residues. Germline V gives CDR1 MNHEY, CDR2 SVGAGI. The V end was cut by 0 bases, the J end by 4 bases, with 15 bases between. The CDR3 sequence: CASSYSKGNQIYGYTF. In DNA form, the CDR3 reads TGTGCCAGCAGTTACTCGAAAGGGAATCAGATCTATGGCTACACCTTC.

This sequence joins TRBV29-1 and TRBJ2-7; TRBD2 matches 8 bases. The V gene's germline CDR1 is SQVTM and CDR2 ANQGSEA. Unmatched junction bases numbered 7, after V lost 6 bases and J lost 9 bases. The CDR3 spans 11 residues. CDR3 DNA sequence: TGCAGCGTCCGGGGGGGCTCAACGCAGTACTTC. The encoded protein is CSVRGGSTQYF.

This chain connects TRBV28 to TRBJ2-2; D gene ambiguous. The V gene's germline CDR1 is MDHEN and CDR2 SYDVKM. V was cut by 9 bases and J by 6 bases, with 8 bases left in between. The CDR3 spans 11 residues. The CDR3 DNA reads as TGTGCCAGTAGCACATCCGGGGAGCTGTTTTTT. It is translated as CASSTSGELFF.

V gene TRBV28 combines with J gene TRBJ2-7, with 9 bases identical to TRBD1. J was trimmed by 4 bases and V by 6 bases; bases with no gene match: 10. The CDR3 is 15 residues long. The germline CDR1 and CDR2 sequences are MDHEN and SYDVKM. The CDR3 nucleotides are TGTGCCAGCAGCGAGACCGGGACAGGGAGGTACGAGCAGTACTTC. Residues: CASSETGTGRYEQYF.

V is TRBV28 and J is TRBJ1-5; possible D gene TRBD1, 6 bases. In germline, CDR1 is MDHEN, CDR2 SYDVKM. V shed 5 bases and J shed 3 bases, with 23 bases lying between them. This CDR3 is built from 18 residues. The CDR3 sequence is CASSPQYVYQGPNQPQHF. The CDR3 bases are TGTGCCAGCAGTCCCCAATACGTGTATCAGGGGCCCAATCAGCCCCAGCATTTT.

CDR3 sequence reads: CASSPGGHPAEAFF. DNA for the CDR3: TGTGCCAGCTCACCTGGGGGGCATCCCGCTGAAGCTTTCTTT. V and J are TRBV18 and TRBJ1-1; D is possibly TRBD1 (6 bases). V shed 3 bases and J shed 6 bases, with 14 bases lying between them. Per germline, CDR1 KGHSH and CDR2 LQKENI. This CDR3 is built from 14 residues.

The chain is built from TRBV7-6 and TRBJ2-6, with TRBD1 matching over 7 bases. Per germline, CDR1 SGHVS and CDR2 FNYEAQ. Germline trimming cut 7 bases from V and 4 bases from J; bases unmatched to any gene: 13. The CDR3 runs 17 residues. Here the CDR3 reads CASTDLEGAEGANVLTF. The CDR3, as DNA: TGTGCCAGCACCGATCTCGAGGGGGCGGAAGGGGCCAACGTCCTGACTTTC. Looking up the rest from reference TRBV7-6 and TRBJ2-6 gives the full variable domain: GAGVSQSPRYKVTKRGQDVALRCDPISGHVSLYWYRQALGQGPEFLTYFNYEAQQDKSGLPNDRFSAERPEGSISTLTIQRTEQRDSAMYRCASTDLEGAEGANVLTFGAGSRLTVL.

This clone has only a few counts. This chain connects TRBV19 to TRBJ2-6; D remains unclear. This CDR3 region has 15 residues. Germline loops: CDR1 LNHDA, CDR2 SQIVND (reference sequence). V lost 5 bases, J lost 4 bases, and 12 bases lay in between. CDR3: CASSSHTPGANVLTF. The DNA of the CDR3 is TGTGCCAGTAGTTCTCATACGCCCGGGGCCAACGTCCTGACTTTC.

The chain uses TRBV15 and TRBJ1-4, with a weak D call TRBD1 (5 bases). CDR1 and CDR2 from the germline V gene are LNHNV and YYDKDF (reference sequence). V was shortened by 5 bases and J by 6 bases, with 16 bases between the two germline ends. The CDR3 spans 15 residues. CDR3: CATSQRGRNYEKLFF. Here the CDR3 DNA reads TGTGCCACCAGCCAGAGGGGCAGGAATTATGAAAAACTGTTTTTT.

This chain uses TRBV30 with TRBJ1-5, with D possibly being TRBD1 (6 bases). The CDR3 loop spans 12 amino acids. The V gene lost 3 bases and the J gene lost 6 bases, with 9 bases spanning the gap. CDR1 and CDR2 (germline): GTSNPN, SVGIG (reference sequence). CDR3 sequence: CAWSIQGQPQHF. The CDR3 DNA follows: TGTGCCTGGAGCATACAGGGTCAGCCCCAGCATTTT.

This clone was counted once. The chain joins TRBV28 to TRBJ1-4; no clear D gene. Germline lookup yields CDR1 MDHEN and CDR2 SYDVKM. Trimming took 2 bases from V and 6 from J, leaving 13 bases between them. The CDR3 contains 15 residues. CDR3: CASSLGGSGDEKLFF. CDR3 nucleotides: TGTGCCAGCAGTTTAGGCGGCTCCGGGGATGAAAAACTGTTTTTT.

The gene calls are TRBV29-1 and TRBJ2-3; perhaps TRBD1 as D (6 bases). The CDR3 covers 16 residues. Germline V lookup: CDR1 SQVTM, CDR2 ANQGSEA. The ends were cut back, 0 bases at V and 1 base at J, with 14 bases in the middle. CDR3 in DNA: TGCAGCGTTGAAGATGCAGGGGATTGGGGCACAGATACGCAGTATTTT. It is translated as CSVEDAGDWGTDTQYF.

The rearrangement uses TRBV11-2 and TRBJ2-6; D is unclear. The ends were cut back, 5 bases at V and 2 bases at J, with 10 bases in the middle. This CDR3 comprises 15 residues. Germline values: CDR1 SGHAT, CDR2 FQNNGV. CDR3 sequence (DNA): TGTGCCAGCAGCCGCTATCGGGCTGGGGCCAACGTCCTGACTTTC. Its protein is CASSRYRAGANVLTF.

The genes are TRBV6-6 and TRBJ2-2; D is unclear. V lost 2 bases, J lost 0 bases, and 7 bases lay in between. Per the germline V gene, CDR1 is MNHNY and CDR2 is SVGAGI (reference sequence). The CDR3 runs to 15 residues. DNA of the CDR3: TGTGCCAGCAGTTACCGGCACTCGAACACCGGGGAGCTGTTTTTT. Its translation is CASSYRHSNTGELFF.

This clone was counted once. The CDR3 reads CASRSWGAPQETQYF. CDR3 DNA: TGTGCCAGCAGGTCCTGGGGGGCGCCTCAAGAGACCCAGTACTTC. This chain joins TRBV6-5 and TRBJ2-5, with D perhaps assigned TRBD1 or TRBD2 (6 bases each). Per the germline V gene, CDR1 is MNHEY and CDR2 is SVGAGI. V lost 6 bases to trimming and J lost 2 bases, with 16 bases between them. There are 15 residues in the CDR3.

This rearrangement joins TRBV19 to TRBJ2-1; no definite D call. V lost 3 bases, J lost 6 bases, and 3 bases lay in between. CDR3 size: 11 residues. Germline V gene data show CDR1 as LNHDA and CDR2 as SQIVND (reference sequence). The CDR3 loop is CASSILNEQFF. CDR3 DNA sequence: TGTGCCAGTAGTATTCTCAATGAGCAGTTCTTC.